This T cell receptor (beta chain) was captured in a study of beta chain features in type 1 diabetes (dated by TCRdb to the late 2010s). For the study in its entirety: Mean age, gender distribution, total cell number and subset yield did not differ between patients and healthy donors. A total of roughly 98,000,000 sorted cells were examined across all samples, and RNA yield correlated strongly with the number of cells per subset. The study compared the TCRB repertoires of sorted circulating CD4+ T cell subsets in recently diagnosed type 1 diabetes patients with those in matched healthy donors. Regulatory and stem cell-like memory subsets were obtained from only 8 patients and roughly eight healthy donors, while naive and central memory subsets were obtained from all 28 donors. Here is what the overall study found, with its caveats: Only small numbers of individuals were included in the HLA sub-analyses, which left unresolved whether HLA type had any influence on TCRB rearrangement. The naive, central memory and regulatory TCRB repertoires appeared to resemble one another more closely among patients than among healthy donors. At VDJ recombination sites, patients with type 1 diabetes made fewer insertions and deleted more nucleotides, a pattern implying thymic rearrangement abnormalities. Because cDNA rather than genomic DNA was sequenced, highly expressing activated cells could have been over-represented, although no difference in activation and CD3 levels was found between groups. PCR may preferentially amplify shorter templates, but because patient and control samples were amplified and corrected together, any resulting skew would affect both groups equally. Type 1 diabetes patients showed a moderate but significant shortening of TCRB CDR3 length in all four CD4+ subsets.

A single peripheral blood draw of around 100 mL on average was collected from each donor into heparinised tubes. A BD FACSAria II and a panel including CD45RO, CCR7, CD25, CD127, CD95 and CD27 were used to sort naive, central memory, regulatory and stem cell-like memory CD4+ T cells. Purity was above 95% for every sorted population. PBMCs were separated immediately by Lymphoprep density gradient centrifugation and were stained directly, without being cultured. So that batch effects would be minimized, each experiment stained and sorted samples in pairs, pairing one healthy donor with one patient. The CDR3 holds 14 amino acids from the cysteine to the phenylalanine. Only CDR3 DNA is held: 42 bases, read in frame from base 1. V is trimmed back by 6 bases and J by 1 base, and the junction contains 2 bases that no gene match accounts for. CDR1 SNHLY and CDR2 FYNNEI are derived from the germline V gene.

The entire isolated RNA was reverse transcribed using the High Capacity cDNA Reverse Transcription Kit, and thus expressed TCRB transcripts were sequenced. Deep immunoSEQ sequencing was applied to naive, central memory and regulatory T cell samples, giving an average of roughly 3.5 million total reads per sample. Sorted cells were lysed in RLT buffer and RNA was extracted with DNase-treated RNeasy Micro or Mini kits, depending on cell number. To prevent cross-contamination, every cell subset was processed on its own, while patient and healthy donor samples were processed together. The immunoSEQ multiplex PCR was used to amplify TCRB sequences from cDNA, generating 87-bp fragments that spanned the CDR3 region. Sequencing of the amplicons was done on the Illumina HiSeq platform. The study's processing was this. Synthetic template baselines were used to correct PCR bias computationally, reads within Hamming distance 2 were collapsed together, and singletons that could not be merged were discarded. Reads were aligned against IMGT so that V, D and J genes, CDR3 length and insertions or deletions at six rearrangement sites could be assigned. Within each subset, clonotype counts were normalized to sorted cell number, after which true diversity and Gini coefficients were computed with the tcR R package. Repertoire sharing was quantified using the overlap coefficient calculated on TCRB nucleotide sequences. Out-of-frame TCRB sequences from naive cells were analyzed as a proxy for the pre-selection repertoire. Here the immuneACCESS table is served through TCRdb, limited to in-frame sequences with V and J called. Missing clones are a known gap in these copies; in checked studies unresolved V genes cover under half, and the rest lacks a known reason. V, J and clone size derive from that table, while D and trimming were established from the DNA sequence. The sample has 300,000 or so clones on record, over 11% of them singletons. The ten largest clones add up to roughly 0.018% of the sample.

Remarks on this clone: Its binding antigen is unknown. No much larger clonotype is one base removed from it; base qualities were not supplied.

The chain is assembled from TRBV2 and TRBJ1-5; a stretch of 8 junction bases matches TRBD1. This receptor was taken from a man aged 25 to 45 with type 1 diabetes. Sequencing was carried out using naive CD4+ T cells from blood. The label giving this sample's cell subset or site can be read as: true naive CD4+ T cells. The bases read TGTGCCAGCAGGCAGGGGGCGAGCAATCAGCCCCAGCATTTT. Its protein is CASRQGASNQPQHF.